Listed here are 21 T cell receptor beta chains from one sample, sequenced in a study of T-cell reconstitution after alpha-beta-depleted transplantation in children. Unique molecular identifiers were incorporated into the prepared TCRbeta library. TCRdb reprocessed the PCR reads with MiXCR, giving one entry per CDR3 protein. This table holds about 240,000 distinct CDR3 sequences, about 26% found once. This specimen was PBMCs, taken before TCRalphabeta/CD19-depleted stem cell transplant. Source of these receptors: a girl aged 2-10 years with Fanconi anemia, due to receive a stem cell transplant.

This clonotype was counted at least ten times. CDR3 loop: CSASKGLAGLSSYNEQFF. For the CDR3, the DNA is TGCAGTGCTAGTAAAGGGCTAGCGGGTCTTAGCTCCTACAATGAGCAGTTCTTC. V gene TRBV20-1 combines with J gene TRBJ2-1, with 8 bases matching TRBD2. The CDR3 extends over 18 amino acids. The V gene's germline CDR1 is DFQATT and CDR2 SNEGSKA (reference sequence). V trimming: 3 bases; J trimming: 0 bases; junction bases outside the gene matches: 13.

This clonotype was found many times. The chain has TRBV29-1 and TRBJ2-1, with D perhaps matching TRBD1 or TRBD2 (5 bases each). The CDR3 is 13 residues long. The germline gives CDR1 SQVTM, CDR2 ANQGSEA. V lost 3 bases and J lost 2, with 8 bases in between. The CDR3 region is CSVEGETYNEQFF. The CDR3 DNA is TGCAGCGTTGAGGGGGAGACCTACAATGAGCAGTTCTTC.

J is TRBJ2-3 and V is TRBV29-1; no definite D call. This CDR3 comprises 10 residues. CDR1 SQVTM and CDR2 ANQGSEA come from the germline V gene. The ends were cut back, 5 bases at V and 6 bases at J, with 6 bases in the middle. The CDR3 DNA is TGCAGCGTTATACTCGATACGCAGTATTTT. Translated, it gives CSVILDTQYF.

This clonotype was seen only a few times. The chain is built from TRBV5-1 and TRBJ2-6; no clear D. Germline CDR1 SGHRS, CDR2 YFSETQ. The V gene lost 3 bases and the J gene lost 0 bases, with 7 bases spanning the gap. This CDR3 region has 15 residues. CDR3 loop: CASSSFLSGANVLTF. In DNA form, the CDR3 reads TGCGCCAGCAGCTCCTTCCTCTCTGGGGCCAACGTCCTGACTTTC. The whole variable domain, filled in from reference TRBV5-1 and TRBJ2-6, reads KAGVTQTPRYLIKTRGQQVTLSCSPISGHRSVSWYQQTPGQGLQFLFEYFSETQRNKGNFPGRFSGRQFSNSRSEMNVSTLELGDSALYLCASSSFLSGANVLTFGAGSRLTVL.

This clonotype occurred a few times. This sequence joins TRBV28 and TRBJ1-5; no definite D call. Germline loops: CDR1 MDHEN, CDR2 SYDVKM. This CDR3 has 13 residues. The V end was cut by 2 bases, the J end by 5 bases, with 7 bases between. The CDR3 bases are TGTGCCAGCAGTTTACTCGGGGATCAGCCCCAGCATTTT. Amino acid sequence: CASSLLGDQPQHF.

This clonotype was counted ten times or more. V usage is TRBV20-1 and J usage is TRBJ1-5; a possible D gene is TRBD1 (5 bases). CDR1 is DFQATT and CDR2 is SNEGSKA in the germline V gene (reference sequence). The CDR3 runs to 13 residues. Trimming shortened V by 6 bases and J by 1 base, and 10 bases separated the two germline ends. CDR3 sequence: CSAPRVSNQPQHF. Written as DNA, the CDR3 is TGCAGTGCCCCCAGGGTGAGCAATCAGCCCCAGCATTTT.

This clonotype was detected many times. The genes are TRBV6-5 and TRBJ2-2; D possibly matches TRBD1 or TRBD2 (6 bases each). The CDR3 length is 15 residues. The ends were cut back, 8 bases at V and 7 bases at J, with 20 bases in the middle. The germline V gene encodes CDR1 MNHEY and CDR2 SVGAGI. Here the CDR3 reads CASRRTSKTGGELFF. In DNA, the CDR3 is TGTGCCAGCCGCCGAACTAGCAAGACAGGCGGGGAGCTGTTTTTT.

Ten or more counts support this clonotype. The chain carries TRBV7-8 and TRBJ2-4; D not resolved. The V end was cut by 3 bases, the J end by 0 bases, with 15 bases between. The CDR3 sequence is 17 residues long. CDR1 and CDR2 (germline): SGHVS, FQNEAQ. The CDR3 loop is CASSLGGIALAKNIQYF. CDR3 DNA sequence: TGTGCCAGCAGCTTGGGCGGAATCGCCCTAGCCAAAAACATTCAGTACTTC. Together with reference TRBV7-8 and TRBJ2-4, the CDR3 gives the full variable domain: GAGVSQSPRYKVAKRGQDVALRCDPISGHVSLFWYQQALGQGPEFLTYFQNEAQLDKSGLPSDRFFAERPEGSVSTLKIQRTQQEDSAVYLCASSLGGIALAKNIQYFGAGTRLSVL.

Many counts were recorded for this clonotype. CDR3 in DNA: TGTGCCAGCAGCTTAGACCGGGACTACAATGAGCAGTTCTTC. Translated, it gives CASSLDRDYNEQFF. J is TRBJ2-1 and V is TRBV7-3, with D perhaps TRBD2 (5 bases). CDR1 is SGHTA, CDR2 FQGTGA, per germline. Deletions cut 2 bases from V and 3 bases from J, with 8 bases between. This CDR3 contains 14 residues.

The sample holds many counts of this clonotype. The rearrangement joins TRBV29-1 to TRBJ1-1, with a possible D match to TRBD1 (5 bases). CDR3 length: 11 amino acids. Trimming removed 7 bases at V and 1 base at J, with 7 bases between. The germline V gene encodes CDR1 SQVTM and CDR2 ANQGSEA. In DNA form, the CDR3 reads TGCAGCGGCGGACAGAACACTGAAGCTTTCTTT. It yields the protein CSGGQNTEAFF.

This chain uses TRBV7-2 with TRBJ1-1, with D perhaps TRBD1 (6 bases). CDR1 SGHTA and CDR2 FQGNSA come from the germline V gene. The CDR3 is 15 amino acids. V shed 7 bases and J shed 5 bases, with 20 bases lying between them. CDR3 sequence (DNA): TGTGCCAGCACTGCACAGGGAAGGATGGAAACTGAAGCTTTCTTT. Its translation is CASTAQGRMETEAFF.

Remarks on this clonotype: A junction end diverges from the germline sequence, so it may reflect a read error. This chain uses TRBV6-1 with TRBJ2-6; D is ambiguous. Per the germline V gene, CDR1 is MNHNS and CDR2 is SASEGT. The CDR3 extends over 15 amino acids. The CDR3 reads CASSEDLSGANVLTF. Written as DNA, the CDR3 is TGTGCCAGCAGCGAAGATCTCTCTGGGGCCAACGTCCTGACTTTC.

The J gene is TRBJ1-1, the V gene TRBV18; no definite D call. Germline V gene sequence: CDR1 KGHSH, CDR2 LQKENI. This CDR3 is built from 15 residues. With 2 bases removed from V and 1 base from J, the gap between germline ends came to 11 bases. Here the CDR3 reads CASSPTRTGNTEAFF. CDR3 DNA: TGTGCCAGCTCACCAACTCGGACGGGGAACACTGAAGCTTTCTTT.

The V and J genes are TRBV20-1 and TRBJ2-1; D remains ambiguous. Germline CDR1 DFQATT, CDR2 SNEGSKA (reference sequence). The CDR3 loop spans 12 amino acids. V dropped 1 base and J dropped 7 bases, with 8 bases sitting between them. The CDR3: CSARVPINEQFF. The CDR3 bases are TGCAGTGCTAGAGTGCCCATAAATGAGCAGTTCTTC.

The table lists this clonotype with many counts. V is TRBV20-1 and J is TRBJ2-5, with D possibly matching TRBD2 (6 bases). The length of the CDR3 is 14 residues. V was clipped by 5 bases and J by 5 bases, with 18 bases between them. The germline V gene encodes CDR1 DFQATT and CDR2 SNEGSKA (reference sequence). CDR3 amino acids: CSAPPSSREETQYF. CDR3 sequence (DNA): TGCAGTGCTCCCCCCTCCAGTCGGGAGGAGACCCAGTACTTC.

This clonotype was detected many times. The chain has TRBV29-1 and TRBJ1-1; D not certain. Germline V gives CDR1 SQVTM, CDR2 ANQGSEA. The CDR3 consists of 13 residues. The V and J ends lost 2 bases and 0 bases respectively, with 7 bases between them. DNA for the CDR3: TGCAGCGTTGAACGTGGCATGAACACTGAAGCTTTCTTT. Translating it yields CSVERGMNTEAFF.

This clonotype was detected ten times or more. V is TRBV28 and J is TRBJ2-7; the match to TRBD2 covers 7 bases. Germline-derived CDR1 and CDR2 are MDHEN and SYDVKM. Germline trimming cut 11 bases from V and 0 bases from J; bases unmatched to any gene: 10. The CDR3 loop spans 14 amino acids. The CDR3: CAVRKRGYSYEQYF. CDR3 coding DNA: TGTGCCGTGCGTAAGCGGGGTTACTCCTACGAGCAGTACTTC.

This clonotype was detected many times. The genes are TRBV4-2 and TRBJ2-3; the match to TRBD2 covers 9 bases. CDR3 length equals 16 residues. V trimming: 4 bases; J trimming: 3 bases; junction bases outside the gene matches: 8. Germline CDR1 is LGHNA and CDR2 is YNFKEQ. CDR3 coding DNA: TGTGCCAGCAGCCGTCCAGCGGGGGGTCTAACAGATACGCAGTATTTT. Protein sequence: CASSRPAGGLTDTQYF.

This clonotype came up many times. The chain uses TRBV12-3 or TRBV12-4 and TRBJ2-7, with D tentatively TRBD1 or TRBD2 (5 bases each). The CDR3 loop spans 14 amino acids. Trimming pared 7 bases from V and 0 bases from J, leaving 13 bases between. The CDR3 DNA reads TGTGCCAGCACCCCGGGACCGACCTCCTACGAGCAGTACTTC. Protein: CASTPGPTSYEQYF.

The rearrangement uses TRBV28 and TRBJ2-7, with 8 bases matching TRBD2. CDR3 length equals 12 residues. V was clipped by 6 bases and J by 5 bases; unmatched bases: 3. Germline CDR1 MDHEN, CDR2 SYDVKM. This CDR3 is CASSAGGDEQYF. CDR3 coding DNA: TGTGCCAGCAGCGCCGGGGGGGACGAGCAGTACTTC.

The chain couples TRBV5-5 to TRBJ2-7; D possibly matches TRBD1 or TRBD2 (5 bases each). Trimming pared 4 bases from V and 3 bases from J, leaving 17 bases between. The germline gives CDR1 SGHKS, CDR2 YYEKEE (reference sequence). The CDR3 totals 15 residues. The CDR3 protein is CASSQAGTSGYEQYF. The CDR3 DNA is TGTGCCAGCAGCCAGGCTGGGACCTCGGGCTACGAGCAGTACTTC.